This TCR beta chain is from a study of blood T cell repertoires in COVID-19. Background on the study: The cDNA or gDNA used as material had been derived from T cells, B-cell-depleted T cells, or PBMCs.

Enrollees, about 18 to 89 years old, lived in 20 to 25 US areas. Assay used: immunoSEQ multiplex PCR; TCRdb lists only in-frame clones, some missing. In the table there are over 200,000 clones, roughly 89% of which are singletons. Material: PBMCs or T cells enriched from blood (not recorded which). The source is a woman aged 40 to 50 who had recovered from COVID-19.

CDR3 bases: TGTGCCAGCAGTCCCATGACAGGGGGCTTTAGTGAGCAGTTCTTC. Translating gives CASSPMTGGFSEQFF. The chain employs TRBV27 and TRBJ2-1; 10 nucleotides match TRBD1. Germline V gene data show CDR1 as MNHEY and CDR2 as SMNVEV (reference sequence). J was trimmed by 9 bases and V by 5 bases; bases with no gene match: 10. The CDR3 loop spans 15 amino acids.